Presented here are 11 T cell receptor beta chains from one specimen sequenced in a study of vaccination effects on CD4 cells after COVID-19. Having been cultured for ten to eleven days, the cells underwent CD4+ T cell isolation. Their antigens are not known. Some clones are missing from TCRdb's copy, which holds only in-frame ones; the method was immunoSEQ multiplex PCR. The sample contains about 74,000 clones, roughly three quarters of which appear only once. Sequenced material: CD4+ T cells from PBMCs cultured without peptide, taken before COVID-19 vaccination. The receptors come from a human donor who received a COVID-19 vaccine.

The chain employs TRBV18 and TRBJ2-5, with no clear D. The CDR3 covers 15 residues. Germline loops: CDR1 KGHSH, CDR2 LQKENI. V was pared by 0 bases and J by 1 base, with 9 bases between. For the CDR3, the DNA is TGTGCCAGCTCACCACCGGCTCCGATCCAAGAGACCCAGTACTTC. Translating it yields CASSPPAPIQETQYF.

In this sample, this clone turned up once. The chain joins TRBV7-9 to TRBJ2-3, with 13 bases lining up with TRBD2. The CDR3 length is 16 residues. V dropped 5 bases and J dropped 2; count of bases not matched to a gene: 4. Germline V gene data show CDR1 as SEHNR and CDR2 as FQNEAQ (reference sequence). In DNA, the CDR3 is TGTGCCAGCAGCAAGACTAGCGGGGGGCCCACAGATACGCAGTATTTT. Encoded protein: CASSKTSGGPTDTQYF.

This clone was counted only a few times. The V gene is TRBV18, the J gene TRBJ2-3; 9 bases are shared with TRBD1. The ends lost 0 bases at V and 4 bases at J; junction bases unmatched: 11. This CDR3 has 18 residues. Germline V lookup: CDR1 KGHSH, CDR2 LQKENI. CDR3 sequence reads: CASSPPAPRDRDSDTQYF. DNA of the CDR3: TGTGCCAGCTCACCACCGGCTCCTCGGGACAGGGATTCAGATACGCAGTATTTT.

The chain couples TRBV11-2 to TRBJ2-7; D remains ambiguous. The germline V gene has CDR1 SGHAT and CDR2 FQNNGV. Between the trimmed V and J ends, which lost 4 bases and 1 base, there was a span of 8 bases. This CDR3 contains 13 residues. The CDR3 nucleotides are TGTGCCAGCAGCTACACGGGTTCCTACGAGCAGTACGTC. This sequence encodes CASSYTGSYEQYV.

The chain combines TRBV12-3 or TRBV12-4 with TRBJ1-4; no clear D gene. The CDR3 is 13 amino acids. Trimming shortened V by 5 bases and J by 7 bases, and 11 bases separated the two germline ends. CDR3 loop: CASSVWNREKLFF. Here the CDR3 DNA reads TGTGCCAGCAGTGTGTGGAATCGTGAAAAACTGTTTTTT.

The CDR3: CASPDLPGLAPETQYF. The CDR3, as DNA: TGTGCCAGCCCCGACCTTCCGGGACTAGCCCCAGAGACCCAGTACTTC. V usage is TRBV5-8 and J usage is TRBJ2-5, with 9 bases lining up with TRBD2. This CDR3 is 16 amino acids long. Germline V gene data show CDR1 as SGHTS and CDR2 as YDEGEE. J was trimmed by 4 bases and V by 7 bases; bases with no gene match: 14. The whole variable domain, filled in from reference TRBV5-8 and TRBJ2-5, reads EAGVTQSPTHLIKTRGQQATLRCSPISGHTSVYWYQQALGLGLQFLLWYDEGEERNRGNFPPRFSGRQFPNYSSELNVNALELEDSALYLCASPDLPGLAPETQYFGPGTRLLVL.

The gene calls are TRBV19 and TRBJ1-1; 8 nucleotides line up with TRBD1. The germline V gene has CDR1 LNHDA and CDR2 SQIVND (reference sequence). The CDR3 covers 15 residues. V trimming: 2 bases; J trimming: 1 base; junction bases outside the gene matches: 3. The CDR3 sequence: CASSITDRGNTEAFF. The CDR3 nucleotides read TGTGCCAGTAGTATAACCGACAGGGGGAACACTGAAGCTTTCTTT.

This clone showed up just a few times. This chain uses TRBV5-1 with TRBJ2-5; D possibly corresponds to TRBD2 (6 bases). Between the trimmed V and J ends, which lost 3 bases and 4 bases, there was a span of 10 bases. Germline V gene sequence: CDR1 SGHRS, CDR2 YFSETQ. CDR3 length: 13 residues. CDR3 coding DNA: TGCGCCAGCAGCTCGGGACTGGGAGAGACCCAGTACTTC. Its protein product is CASSSGLGETQYF.

This clone was seen a single time. V and J are TRBV5-4 and TRBJ1-1, with a tentative D call TRBD1 (5 bases). There are 14 residues in the CDR3. V was shortened by 6 bases and J by 0 bases, with 12 bases between the two germline ends. The germline V gene has CDR1 SGHNT and CDR2 YYREEE (reference sequence). The CDR3 loop is CASKEQVMNTEAFF. CDR3 coding DNA: TGTGCCAGCAAAGAACAGGTTATGAACACTGAAGCTTTCTTT.

This chain connects TRBV14 to TRBJ1-4; no clear D gene. Trimming stripped 0 bases from V and 8 bases from J, with 7 bases between. This CDR3 is built from 13 residues. Germline assignment: CDR1 SGHDN and CDR2 FVKESK. The CDR3 region is CASSQDPKEKLFF. The DNA for the CDR3 is TGTGCCAGCAGCCAAGATCCCAAAGAAAAACTGTTTTTT.

Notes on this clone: The identical CDR3 is also encoded by other nucleotide sequences in the sample. The V and J genes are TRBV5-1 and TRBJ1-1; D possibly corresponds to TRBD1 (6 bases). CDR1 and CDR2 (germline): SGHRS, YFSETQ. Trimming cost V 4 bases and J 0 bases, with 10 bases left between them. The length of the CDR3 is 14 residues. DNA for the CDR3: TGCGCCAGCAGCCTGGACAGTATGAACACTGAAGCTTTCTTT. Translated: CASSLDSMNTEAFF.